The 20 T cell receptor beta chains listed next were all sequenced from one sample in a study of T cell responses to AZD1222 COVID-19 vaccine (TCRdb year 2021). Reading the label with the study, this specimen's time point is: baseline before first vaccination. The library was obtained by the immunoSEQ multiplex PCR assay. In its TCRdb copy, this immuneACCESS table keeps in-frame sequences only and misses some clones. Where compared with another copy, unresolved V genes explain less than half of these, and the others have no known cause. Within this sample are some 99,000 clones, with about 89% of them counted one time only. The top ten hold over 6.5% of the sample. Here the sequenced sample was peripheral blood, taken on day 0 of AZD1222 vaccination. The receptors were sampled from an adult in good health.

Here the CDR3 reads CASSPRHGETQYF. CDR3 DNA: TGTGCCAGCTCACCCCGACACGGGGAGACCCAGTACTTC. The chain has TRBV18 and TRBJ2-5; D is unclear. V was shortened by 3 bases and J by 5 bases, with 10 bases between the two germline ends. The CDR3 covers 13 residues. From germline, CDR1 is KGHSH and CDR2 LQKENI.

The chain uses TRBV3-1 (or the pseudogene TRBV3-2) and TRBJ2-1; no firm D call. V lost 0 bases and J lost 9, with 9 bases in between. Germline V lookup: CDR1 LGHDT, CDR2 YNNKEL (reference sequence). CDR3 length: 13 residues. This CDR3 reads CASSQEPQGEQFF. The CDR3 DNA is TGTGCCAGCAGCCAAGAGCCGCAAGGTGAGCAGTTCTTC.

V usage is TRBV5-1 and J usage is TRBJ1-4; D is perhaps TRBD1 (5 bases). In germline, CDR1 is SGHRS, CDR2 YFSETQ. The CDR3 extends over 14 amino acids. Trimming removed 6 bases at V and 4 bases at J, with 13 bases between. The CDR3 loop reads CASTMGGDNEKLFF. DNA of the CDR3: TGCGCCAGCACCATGGGAGGGGATAATGAAAAACTGTTTTTT.

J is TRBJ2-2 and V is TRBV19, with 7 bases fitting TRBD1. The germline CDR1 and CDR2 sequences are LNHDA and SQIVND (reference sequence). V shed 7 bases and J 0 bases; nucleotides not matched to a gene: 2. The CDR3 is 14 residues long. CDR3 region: CASKDRPNTGELFF. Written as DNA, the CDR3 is TGTGCCAGTAAGGACAGGCCGAACACCGGGGAGCTGTTTTTT.

The CDR3 region is CASSPQPGPWRDSPLHF. CDR3 bases: TGTGCCAGCAGCCCCCAACCGGGACCCTGGCGGGATTCACCCCTCCACTTT. V is TRBV3-1 (or the pseudogene TRBV3-2) and J is TRBJ1-6; D possibly corresponds to TRBD1 (5 bases). Germline V gene sequence: CDR1 LGHDT, CDR2 YNNKEL (reference sequence). The CDR3 is made up of 17 amino acids. V was shortened by 4 bases and J by 8 bases, with 21 bases between the two germline ends.

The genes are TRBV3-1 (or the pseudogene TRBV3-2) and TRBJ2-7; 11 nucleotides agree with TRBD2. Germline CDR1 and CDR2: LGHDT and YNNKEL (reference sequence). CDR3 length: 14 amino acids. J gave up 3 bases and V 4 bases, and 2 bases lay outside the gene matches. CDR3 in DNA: TGTGCCAGCAGCCCCGGGACTAGCGGCTACGAGCAGTACTTC. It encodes CASSPGTSGYEQYF.

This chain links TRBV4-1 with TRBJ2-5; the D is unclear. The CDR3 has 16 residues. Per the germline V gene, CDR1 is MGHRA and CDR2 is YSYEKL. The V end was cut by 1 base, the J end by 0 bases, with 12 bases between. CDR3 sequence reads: CASSQAFGSYQETQYF. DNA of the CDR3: TGCGCCAGCAGCCAAGCATTTGGGTCTTACCAAGAGACCCAGTACTTC.

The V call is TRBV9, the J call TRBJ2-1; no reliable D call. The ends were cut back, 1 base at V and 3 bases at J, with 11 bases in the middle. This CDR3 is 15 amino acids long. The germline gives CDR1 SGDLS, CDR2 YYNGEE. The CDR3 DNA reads TGTGCCAGCAGCGTACTTTCGTTAGGCTACAATGAGCAGTTCTTC. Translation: CASSVLSLGYNEQFF.

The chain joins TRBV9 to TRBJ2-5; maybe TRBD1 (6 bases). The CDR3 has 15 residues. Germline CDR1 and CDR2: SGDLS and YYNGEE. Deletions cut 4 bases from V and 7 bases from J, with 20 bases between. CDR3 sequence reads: CASSYSGTQGGTQYF. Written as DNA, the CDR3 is TGTGCCAGCAGCTATTCGGGGACCCAAGGGGGGACCCAGTACTTC.

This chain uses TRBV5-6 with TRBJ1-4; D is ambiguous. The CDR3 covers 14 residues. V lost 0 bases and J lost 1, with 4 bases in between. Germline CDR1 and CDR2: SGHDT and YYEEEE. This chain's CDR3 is CASSLEGTNEKLFF. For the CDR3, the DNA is TGTGCCAGCAGCTTGGAGGGAACTAATGAAAAACTGTTTTTT.

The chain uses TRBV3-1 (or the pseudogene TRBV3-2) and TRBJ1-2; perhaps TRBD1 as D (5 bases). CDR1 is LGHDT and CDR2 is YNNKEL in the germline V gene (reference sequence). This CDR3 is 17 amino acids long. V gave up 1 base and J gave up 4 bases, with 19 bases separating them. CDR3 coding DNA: TGTGCCAGCAGCCAAGGCTATTCGGTCGGGGCAGGCTATGGCTACACCTTC. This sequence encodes CASSQGYSVGAGYGYTF.

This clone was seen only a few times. CDR3 nucleotides: TGTGCCAGTAGCCTTTTGACCTCAGGGGACAGTCAGCCCCAGCATTTT. Translated, it gives CASSLLTSGDSQPQHF. The V and J genes are TRBV19 and TRBJ1-5, with TRBD1 identical over 7 bases. Unmatched junction bases numbered 14, after V lost 6 bases and J lost 6 bases. This CDR3 has 16 amino acids. In germline, CDR1 is LNHDA, CDR2 SQIVND (reference sequence).

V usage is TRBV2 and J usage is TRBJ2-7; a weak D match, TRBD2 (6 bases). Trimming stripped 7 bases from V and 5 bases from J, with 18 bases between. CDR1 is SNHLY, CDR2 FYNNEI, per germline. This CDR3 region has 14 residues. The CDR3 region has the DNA TGTGCCAGCATGGGGACTCGCGGTCGGAACGAGCAGTACTTC. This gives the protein CASMGTRGRNEQYF.

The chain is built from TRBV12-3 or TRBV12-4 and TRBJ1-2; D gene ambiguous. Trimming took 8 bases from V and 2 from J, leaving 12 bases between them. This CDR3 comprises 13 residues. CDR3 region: CASADQSNYGYTF. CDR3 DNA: TGTGCCAGCGCTGATCAGAGCAACTATGGCTACACCTTC.

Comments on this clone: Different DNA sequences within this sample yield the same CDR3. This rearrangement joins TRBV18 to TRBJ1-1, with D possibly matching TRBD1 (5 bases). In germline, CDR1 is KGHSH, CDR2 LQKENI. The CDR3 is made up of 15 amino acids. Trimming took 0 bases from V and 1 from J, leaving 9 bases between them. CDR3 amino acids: CASSPPGGWNTEAFF. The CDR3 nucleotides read TGTGCCAGCTCACCACCGGGGGGTTGGAACACTGAAGCTTTCTTT.

CDR3 in DNA: TGTGCCAGCAGTAATGGCTATAATTCACCCCTCCACTTT. This sequence encodes CASSNGYNSPLHF. The chain has TRBV6-2 or TRBV6-3 and TRBJ1-6; unclear D gene. The CDR3 runs to 13 residues. Deletions cut 5 bases from V and 3 bases from J, with 5 bases between. Germline CDR1 MNHEY, CDR2 SVGEGT.

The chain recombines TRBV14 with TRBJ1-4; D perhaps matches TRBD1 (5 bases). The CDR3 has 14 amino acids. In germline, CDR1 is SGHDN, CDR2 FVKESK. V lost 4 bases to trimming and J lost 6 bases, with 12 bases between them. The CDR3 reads CASSRSWGDEKLFF. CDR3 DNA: TGTGCCAGCAGCCGTTCTTGGGGCGATGAAAAACTGTTTTTT.

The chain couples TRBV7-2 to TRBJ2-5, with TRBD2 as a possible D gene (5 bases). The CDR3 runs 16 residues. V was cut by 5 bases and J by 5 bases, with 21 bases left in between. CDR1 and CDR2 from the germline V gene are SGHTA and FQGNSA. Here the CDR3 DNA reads TGTGCCAGCAGCCAAAACCCCCCGGGGTTAGGTGAGACCCAGTACTTC. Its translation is CASSQNPPGLGETQYF. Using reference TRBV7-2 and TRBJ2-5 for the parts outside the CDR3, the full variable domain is GAGVSQSPSNKVTEKGKDVELRCDPISGHTALYWYRQSLGQGLEFLIYFQGNSAPDKSGLPSDRFSAERTGGSVSTLTIQRTQQEDSAVYLCASSQNPPGLGETQYFGPGTRLLVL.

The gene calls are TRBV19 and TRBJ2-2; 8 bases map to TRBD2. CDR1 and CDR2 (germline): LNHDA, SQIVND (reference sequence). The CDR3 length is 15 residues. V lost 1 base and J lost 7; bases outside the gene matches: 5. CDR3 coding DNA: TGTGCCAGTAGTATAGTGACAGCGGGGGTCGGGGAGCTGTTTTTT. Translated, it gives CASSIVTAGVGELFF.

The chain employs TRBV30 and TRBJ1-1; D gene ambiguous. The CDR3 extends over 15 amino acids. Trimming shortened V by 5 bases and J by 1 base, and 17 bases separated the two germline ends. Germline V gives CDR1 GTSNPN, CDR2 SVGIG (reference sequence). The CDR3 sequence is CAWAPAETSNTEAFF. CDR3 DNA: TGTGCCTGGGCACCTGCCGAGACATCGAACACTGAAGCTTTCTTT.